The 11 T cell receptor beta chains reported below all come from one sample, sequenced in a study of PD-1 blockade in classical Hodgkin lymphoma. Sequencing used immunoSEQ multiplex PCR; TCRdb keeps in-frame clones, though not all of them. The sample lists more than 140,000 clones, around 73% occurring once. Each patient experienced a relapse that followed autologous stem cell transplantation, and brentuximab vedotin exposure varied. This sample comprised peripheral blood mononuclear cells (PBMCs), obtained before the second cycle of nivolumab. These receptors were collected from a human donor with classical Hodgkin lymphoma.

The gene calls are TRBV5-1 and TRBJ2-5, with no clear D. The CDR3 runs 14 residues. In germline, CDR1 is SGHRS, CDR2 YFSETQ. V was cut by 3 bases and J by 1 base, with 10 bases left in between. The CDR3 nucleotides are TGCGCCAGCAGCTCGCCCAGCACCCAAGAGACCCAGTACTTC. As protein: CASSSPSTQETQYF.

The rearrangement links TRBV4-3 to TRBJ2-7; D not certain. Trimming took off 4 bases at V and 5 bases at J, with 18 bases between the two ends. CDR1 is LGHNA, CDR2 YSLEER, per germline. The CDR3 consists of 15 residues. The CDR3: CASSLSLGRQNEQYF. The CDR3 nucleotides are TGCGCCAGCAGCCTCTCGCTGGGCAGGCAAAACGAGCAGTACTTC.

The chain recombines TRBV5-4 with TRBJ2-7, with a possible D match to TRBD1 (7 bases). CDR3 length equals 16 residues. Germline CDR1 SGHNT, CDR2 YYREEE (reference sequence). The germline V and J ends were trimmed by 4 bases and 5 bases, with 22 bases remaining between them. For the CDR3, the DNA is TGTGCCAGCAGCCCCCCCCTTGTGCAGGGGGGCAACGAGCAGTACTTC. Residues: CASSPPLVQGGNEQYF.

V and J are TRBV10-3 and TRBJ1-2; 7 nucleotides agree with TRBD1. V was pared by 3 bases and J by 7 bases, with 8 bases of the junction left unmatched. Germline V gene lookup returns CDR1 ENHRY and CDR2 SYGVKD. The CDR3 consists of 14 residues. The CDR3 protein is CAISDSQGIGGYTF. In DNA form, the CDR3 reads TGTGCCATCAGTGATTCACAGGGGATTGGTGGCTACACCTTC.

This clone was detected a few times. This sequence joins TRBV10-3 and TRBJ2-1; no clear D gene. The CDR3 sequence is 13 residues long. Germline V gene sequence: CDR1 ENHRY, CDR2 SYGVKD. Trimming left V 4 bases short and J 9 bases short, with 13 bases between. The CDR3 protein is CAISAAPDGEQFF. In nucleotides, the CDR3 is TGTGCCATCAGTGCAGCACCCGACGGTGAGCAGTTCTTC.

The chain is built from TRBV19 and TRBJ2-5; D may match TRBD1 or TRBD2 (5 bases each). The CDR3 covers 13 residues. Trimming removed 3 bases from V and 5 bases from J, with 10 bases in between. Germline lookup yields CDR1 LNHDA and CDR2 SQIVND (reference sequence). The CDR3 here is CASSIARDETQYF. The DNA of the CDR3 is TGTGCCAGTAGTATCGCCAGGGACGAGACCCAGTACTTC.

The gene calls are TRBV10-3 and TRBJ1-6, with unresolved D. This CDR3 spans 13 amino acids. Per the germline V gene, CDR1 is ENHRY and CDR2 is SYGVKD. Trimming removed 0 bases from V and 13 bases from J, with 10 bases in between. CDR3 region: CAISESSRDPLHF. CDR3 DNA sequence: TGTGCCATCAGTGAGTCGAGTCGGGATCCCCTCCACTTT.

The chain uses TRBV10-3 and TRBJ2-5; TRBD2 agrees at 7 bases. Looked up from germline, CDR1 is ENHRY and CDR2 is SYGVKD. V shed 0 bases, J shed 2 bases, and the junction held 3 bases outside the gene matches. CDR3 length: 15 amino acids. CDR3 DNA sequence: TGTGCCATCAGTGAGTCGGGAGGGTATCAAGAGACCCAGTACTTC. This codes for CAISESGGYQETQYF.

Written as DNA, the CDR3 is TGTGCCATCAGTGAGTTTGTAGCGGATACGCAGTATTTT. Residues: CAISEFVADTQYF. The genes are TRBV10-3 and TRBJ2-3, with D maybe TRBD2 (5 bases). Germline V gives CDR1 ENHRY, CDR2 SYGVKD. This CDR3 spans 13 amino acids. V shed 1 base and J shed 6 bases, with 8 bases lying between them.

V usage is TRBV27 and J usage is TRBJ1-2, with no clear D. Looked up from germline, CDR1 is MNHEY and CDR2 is SMNVEV (reference sequence). V was shortened by 7 bases and J by 0 bases, with 30 bases between the two germline ends. CDR3 length equals 20 residues. The CDR3 bases are TGTGCCAGCAATCCCCTCGGGGTCCCGGTCCAGATAGGATCTAACTATGGCTACACCTTC. It specifies CASNPLGVPVQIGSNYGYTF.

The J gene is TRBJ1-4, the V gene TRBV2; 9 bases line up with TRBD1. V gave up 4 bases and J gave up 2 bases; unmatched junction bases: 14. In germline, CDR1 is SNHLY, CDR2 FYNNEI. This CDR3 has 19 amino acids. The DNA of the CDR3 is TGTGCCAGCAGTGTACCGAGACAGGGGGGTGTCAGCACTAATGAAAAACTGTTTTTT. This codes for CASSVPRQGGVSTNEKLFF. The variable domain in full, with the rest retrieved from reference TRBV2 and TRBJ1-4, is EPEVTQTPSHQVTQMGQEVILRCVPISNHLYFYWYRQILGQKVEFLVSFYNNEISEKSEIFDDQFSVERPDGSNFTLKIRSTKLEDSAMYFCASSVPRQGGVSTNEKLFFGSGTQLSVL.